This is a list of T cell receptor beta chains from one sample in a study of T cell repertoires in cytomegalovirus infection. In TCRdb, the reads were re-called with MiXCR into one record per CDR3 protein. Altogether about 150,000 distinct CDR3 sequences are present, approximately 30% being singletons, with the ten largest covering around 50%. Antigens for these TCRs are unknown. Sample: CD8+ T cells from cultured PBMCs, taken from culture after CMV antigen stimulation. These receptors all stem from a human donor in good health (CMV status not recorded). Some clones in this sample may be carry-over from other donors' samples. Each CDR3 is given with its conserved first and last residue. The order of the fields is J gene, CDR3 length, clone size, V gene, D gene, CDR3 protein, CDR3 DNA. D genes are given only for firm matches. Rows give clone size only sometimes, using once, few, many, or a class for an expanded clone.

>TRBJ2-3|14|few|TRBV30|.
CAWCGQPETDTQYF
TGTGCCTGGTGCGGACAGCCTGAGACAGATACGCAGTATTTT
>TRBJ2-7|11|few|TRBV20-1|.
CSARFPYEQYF
TGCAGTGCTAGGTTTCCATACGAGCAGTACTTC
>TRBJ2-1|14|few|TRBV12-3/TRBV12-4|.
CASSLDPAGNEQFF
TGTGCCAGCAGTTTGGATCCCGCGGGCAATGAGCAGTTCTTC
>TRBJ2-5|14|.|TRBV28|.
CASRVRGGLETQYF
TGTGCCAGCAGAGTTAGGGGCGGTTTGGAGACCCAGTACTTC
>TRBJ2-5|14|.|TRBV7-9|.
CASSEAVGEETQYF
TGTGCCAGCAGCGAAGCAGTGGGTGAAGAGACCCAGTACTTC
>TRBJ2-3|16|.|TRBV9|TRBD2
CASSVASGAYTDTQYF
TGTGCCAGCAGCGTAGCTAGCGGGGCTTACACAGATACGCAGTATTTT
>TRBJ1-1|16|many|TRBV7-2|.
CASSLAPISRDTEAFF
TGTGCCAGCAGCTTAGCGCCAATATCGAGGGACACTGAAGCTTTCTTT
>TRBJ2-6|16|many|TRBV27|.
CASRLLQGLGANVLTF
TGTGCCAGCAGGTTATTACAGGGTCTGGGGGCCAACGTCCTGACTTTC
>TRBJ1-2|10|.|TRBV9|.
CASSVPPRTF
TGTGCCAGCAGCGTCCCCCCTAGGACCTTC
>TRBJ2-1|13|.|TRBV19|.
CASSIGEGFEQFF
TGTGCCAGTAGTATAGGTGAGGGGTTTGAGCAGTTCTTC
>TRBJ1-5|14|.|TRBV12-5|TRBD1
CASGQDREHQPQHF
TGTGCTAGTGGTCAAGACAGGGAGCATCAGCCCCAGCATTTT
>TRBJ1-1|13|few|TRBV5-6|.
CASRLWGGTEAFF
TGTGCCAGCAGACTATGGGGGGGGACTGAAGCTTTCTTT
>TRBJ1-5|13|few|TRBV15|.
CATSRYPGQPQHF
TGTGCCACCAGCAGATACCCAGGTCAGCCCCAGCATTTT
>TRBJ2-7|14|.|TRBV6-6|.
CASSYWWGNYEQYF
TGTGCCAGCAGTTACTGGTGGGGGAACTACGAGCAGTACTTC
>TRBJ2-2|17|.|TRBV3-1|TRBD2
CASSQDLSGGMTGELFF
TGTGCCAGCAGCCAAGATCTGAGCGGGGGGATGACCGGGGAGCTGTTTTTT
>TRBJ1-6|15|.|TRBV6-5|.
CASSYFGALDSPLHF
TGTGCCAGCAGTTACTTTGGGGCGCTTGATTCACCCCTCCACTTT
>TRBJ2-2|15|few|TRBV7-2|TRBD2
CASSLLAGGPGELFF
TGTGCCAGCAGCCTCCTAGCGGGGGGGCCCGGGGAGCTGTTTTTT
>TRBJ2-1|15|.|TRBV7-6|TRBD2
CASSLAVGRGDEQFF
TGTGCCAGCAGCTTAGCAGTCGGTCGGGGGGATGAGCAGTTCTTC
>TRBJ1-2|14|many|TRBV28|TRBD1
CASRSTGGTYGYTF
TGTGCCAGCAGATCGACAGGGGGTACCTATGGCTACACCTTC
>TRBJ2-1|16|.|TRBV15|TRBD2
CATSRDRLAANNEQFF
TGTGCCACCAGCAGAGATCGACTAGCGGCGAACAATGAGCAGTTCTTC
>TRBJ1-1|14|many|TRBV7-3|.
CASSLYAGNTEAFF
TGTGCCAGCAGCTTATATGCAGGGAACACTGAAGCTTTCTTT
>TRBJ2-7|16|many|TRBV9|TRBD2
CASSVAPSGAPYEQYF
TGTGCCAGCAGCGTAGCTCCTAGCGGGGCCCCCTACGAGCAGTACTTC
>TRBJ1-5|14|.|TRBV7-2|.
CASSLRGGNQPQHF
TGTGCCAGCAGCCTCAGGGGCGGCAATCAGCCCCAGCATTTT
>TRBJ1-5|16|medium-sized|TRBV28|TRBD1
CASSSRDRGSNQPQHF
TGTGCCAGCAGTTCGCGGGACAGGGGGAGTAATCAGCCCCAGCATTTT
>TRBJ2-7|15|.|TRBV4-1|.
CASGQDGQGVGEQYF
TGCGCCAGCGGCCAAGATGGTCAGGGAGTGGGCGAGCAGTACTTC
>TRBJ2-3|15|few|TRBV6-5|.
CASNAGAGFTDTQYF
TGTGCCAGCAACGCCGGGGCGGGGTTCACAGATACGCAGTATTTT
>TRBJ1-6|15|many|TRBV15|TRBD1
CATSRGQGYNSPLHF
TGTGCCACCAGCAGAGGACAGGGCTATAATTCACCCCTCCACTTT
>TRBJ1-1|15|many|TRBV6-5|.
CASSYFSGVDTEAFF
TGTGCCAGCAGTTACTTTAGCGGGGTCGATACTGAAGCTTTCTTT
>TRBJ1-2|15|.|TRBV7-6|TRBD1
CASSPRTGGFYGYTF
TGTGCCAGCAGCCCCCGGACAGGGGGCTTCTATGGCTACACCTTC
>TRBJ2-2|13|.|TRBV7-9|.
CASSFLLAGELFF
TGTGCCAGCAGCTTTTTGTTGGCCGGGGAGCTGTTTTTT
>TRBJ1-5|13|once|TRBV7-6|.
CASSPRQGGPQHF
TGTGCCAGCAGCCCCCGGCAGGGAGGGCCCCAGCATTTT
>TRBJ1-1|17|few|TRBV20-1|TRBD1
CSAREMTGGLIGTEAFF
TGCAGTGCTAGAGAGATGACAGGGGGCTTAATAGGAACTGAAGCTTTCTTT
>TRBJ1-4|12|.|TRBV28|.
CASSLALGELFF
TGTGCCAGCAGTCTCGCCCTTGGGGAACTGTTTTTT